The present T cell receptor beta chain was sequenced within a study of T cells in Graves' hyperthyroidism and ophthalmopathy (dated by TCRdb to the late 2010s). As for the study more broadly: Peripheral blood samples were taken at initial diagnosis, before any treatment was given. After blood sampling, hyperthyroidism patients were treated with methimazole at a starting dose of 30 mg daily, and ophthalmopathy patients were treated with high-dose intravenous methylprednisolone. The paper reports TCR Vbeta CDR3 sequencing of 140 or so peripheral blood samples: over 40 ophthalmopathy, under 80 hyperthyroidism and around 17 progressor patients. Prospective prediction of ophthalmopathy was tested in an independent validation cohort of 18 to 20 hyperthyroidism patients and around 16 patients who later progressed to ophthalmopathy. TCR V-J signatures able to tell the groups apart were searched for in a discovery cohort of 90 to 100 patients, of whom over 40 had Graves' ophthalmopathy and more than 55 had stable Graves' hyperthyroidism. For training and testing, the 80 to 100 patients in the discovery cohort were randomly divided in a 7:3 ratio. In addition, the study compared T-cell repertoires in thyroid tissue and in blood from roughly six Graves' hyperthyroidism patients. The study at large found these results: Sample size was not statistically predetermined, and investigators were not blinded to group allocation. A 13 V-J signature model separated ophthalmopathy from stable hyperthyroidism, with nearly 90% sensitivity and approximately 81% specificity in cross-validation and 80%/75% in testing. Blood samples also contained most of the expanded thyroid clonotypes (frequency above 0.001), which suggests that blood repertoires may reflect thyroid immune responses. In validation, progression to ophthalmopathy was predicted by the model with approximately 67% sensitivity and roughly 76% specificity, a median of 6.5 months before onset.

Moderately to severely active disease, a Clinical Activity Score of at least 3, a NOSPECS grade of at least 4, and a duration under 3 months were present in ophthalmopathy patients. Exclusion was applied to patients with uncontrolled infections, other autoimmune diseases, pregnancy or lactation. Diagnoses were established on the basis of clinical symptoms, serum thyroxine and TRAb, thyroid ultrasound, and orbital computed tomography. Ficoll-Paque density gradient centrifugation was used to isolate PBMCs from 10 ml of fresh peripheral blood. Total RNA was extracted with Trizol reagent, and quality was checked on an Agilent 2100 Bioanalyzer. Amplification of TCR beta CDR3 regions was carried out from RNA transcripts. A first-round RT-PCR of the TCR CDR3 used the HTBI primer set with the Qiagen OneStep RT-PCR kit. Libraries were constructed in a second round of multiplex PCR, after which size selection and purification were performed. Libraries were sequenced paired-end with 100 bp reads on an Illumina HiSeq2000. Per the original workflow: SOAPnuke was used to process the raw data, removing reads that contained adapters or uncalled bases, had a mean Phred below 15, or lacked an exact match to the constant primer or identifier. High-quality paired reads were merged using COPE v1.2.5, and each unique nucleotide sequence was defined as a clonotype. MiTCR v1.1 was used to align the clonotypes against IMGT TRBV, TRBD and TRBJ reference segments. Analysis was restricted to V-J combinations with a frequency above 0.0001, which covered roughly 99% of repertoires. The TCS score was defined as F50 (clonal expansion) divided by E x V (chaos), with BLOSUM62-based TCRdist calculated between CDR3 peptides within each V-J. Welch's t-statistics and random forest reduced 514 V-J features to 13, which were used in a naive Bayes classifier (R e1071). TCRdb reworked the public reads: Q25 trimming with fastp, MiXCR clone assembly, productive beta chains retained. Identical CDR3 protein sequences are pooled into one entry, listed with their most common genes and DNA. For this entry, the V and J calls and clone size follow TCRdb and not the study's own pipeline. The sample profile shows hundreds of thousands of distinct CDR3 sequences; more than 14% of them were found once. The ten largest make up under 15% of the sample.

The CDR3, cysteine through phenylalanine, is 17 amino acids long. Only the CDR3 portion is preserved as DNA: 51 bases, with reading frame beginning at the first base. Trimming leaves V shorter by 4 bases and J shorter by 4 bases, with the junction holding 7 bases beyond the gene matches. Sequences KGHDR (CDR1) and SFDVKD (CDR2) are obtained from the germline V gene. Concerning this clonotype itself: The target of this receptor is not known. It has no much larger one-base neighbor in the sample; base qualities were not kept.

The receptor comes from a woman aged 50 to 60 with Graves' ophthalmopathy. Material: blood. The chain couples TRBV24-1 to TRBJ2-5; TRBD2 agrees with 14 junctional bases. The DNA reads TGTGCCACCAGTGACTGGGGACTAGCGGGAGCTGGAGAGACCCAGTACTTC. The translation is CATSDWGLAGAGETQYF.